This T cell receptor (beta chain) was identified in a study of cytomegalovirus exposure and HLA in healthy donors (dated by TCRdb to about 2017). Study-wide context: An earlier analysis of several hundred of the donors reported about 250 Gb of sequence data and 117 million unique TCR beta sequences from about 179 million T cells. To decide whether each TCR beta V gene segment behaved as functional or pseudogenic, an earlier analysis of some 570 of the donors relied on high-throughput TCR beta sequencing. Among some 400 genotyped donors of the cohort, an average of approximately 240,000 unique TCR beta nucleotide sequences were sequenced per donor, roughly 18% of them non-productive. Rather than using new phenotypic data, the later analysis identified candidate immune exposures from TCR beta sequences and from how often those sequences occurred across donors. Class I and class II HLA loci were covered by the typing at four-digit resolution. Roughly 5 DR-DQ haplotypes were handled as single units for association and clustering, since linkage in the cohort was strong. To predict cytomegalovirus infection status, the study brought together high-throughput TCR immunosequencing, statistical association of individual TCRs with disease status, and machine learning. The study was designed to test whether signatures of past pathogen exposure could be identified by cataloging public T cell receptors. The study used immunosequencing to profile the T cell repertoires of about 670 subjects and linked those repertoires to cytomegalovirus serostatus. All discovery cohort repertoires had been generated on a single sequencing platform. Roughly 300 gigabases of sequencing data and roughly 80 million unique TCR sequences made up an early release that covered under 750 HLA-typed donors. In a later genetic analysis, genome-wide SNP genotypes for about 55% of the 666 donors were used, and that subset was treated as a discovery cohort. Of the 300 to 450 genotyped donors, over 80% were placed in the genetic ancestry cluster associated with self-reported Caucasian donors. In addition to the first cohort of 666 subjects, a separate validation cohort of some 120 different subjects was used. A later analysis re-examined previously published TCR beta repertoires from roughly 720 donors and added high-resolution HLA genotyping to investigate patterns of TCR occurrence. Donor age, sex, ethnicity and CMV serostatus were compiled alongside the repertoire data. The number of donors typed differed by locus, with about 620-630 for A, B, C, DRB1 and DQB1, around 500 for DQA1, under 610 for DPA1, and approximately 470 for DPB1. Overall study outcomes, separate from this receptor: Across donors, most TCR sequences were observed very rarely, whereas some public TCRs were present in many individuals. Compared with the roughly 700-donor mean, donors in an Asian-associated ancestry cluster had fewer N-insertions in productive TCRs, according to a later genetic analysis. A total of fewer than 200 TCR beta chains were listed by the study as associated with cytomegalovirus. In both the original and validation cohorts, the classifier was reported to diagnose cytomegalovirus status with high specificity and sensitivity. When HLA alleles, especially DR and DQ, strongly co-occurred, TCR associations were difficult to assign to individual alleles. A later analysis found that most CMV-associated TCR beta chains appeared HLA-restricted, with HLA associations seemingly driven largely by CMV exposure. An association between a missense DCLRE1C variant and V-gene and J-gene trimming of TCR beta chains was found in a later genetic analysis and replicated in an independent cohort. According to a later analysis, parvovirus B19, influenza, CMV and Epstein-Barr virus appeared linked to several top co-occurrence clusters. The sequencing pipeline was judged likely to have produced a cluster of highly shared sequence variants as a technical artifact. Because some donors lacked HLA typing at each locus, the association tests relied only on the typed subset. Roughly uniform sequencing depth across donors was assumed in presence/absence analyses, although this assumption may not hold. Fewer than 20 rarely observed V segments, including chromosome 9 orphons, were excluded from the earlier analysis of almost 600 of the donors because counts were too low. In a later analysis, 15,000 to 20,000 TCR beta sequences were associated with specific HLA alleles at a false discovery rate of 0.05. In this cohort, only TCR beta chains were sequenced, and detectable features were limited by the absence of alpha or paired-chain data. A further reported finding was that TCR beta sequences accurately predicted the HLA-A and HLA-B alleles for most subjects in the first cohort. In a later analysis, TCR association rates were found to vary across HLA loci, with the most associated TCRs seen for DRB1 alleles and the fewest for HLA-C alleles. In a later analysis, HLA-associated TCR beta chains were found to be more clonally expanded and to have lower generation probabilities than equally common non-associated chains. Immune exposure information for the cohort was limited to CMV serostatus. It was suggested by the authors that the approach could potentially be generalized to other disease states and immunological phenotypes. A few of the identified cytomegalovirus-associated TCR beta chains were confirmed in vitro to be specific for cytomegalovirus antigens. Broadly in line with IMGT annotations, most TCR beta V segments showed up in productive rearrangements about 90% or about 30% of the time in an earlier analysis of approximately 640 of the donors. Linkage disequilibrium might explain the correlated functional status among segregating V segments, but an unknown experimental factor could not be excluded. The 87-base-pair reads could not distinguish some IMGT-functional V segments, including TRBV6-2 and TRBV6-3, so those segments were excluded.

The cohort comprised more than 550 healthy bone marrow donors. Cohort members were all nominally healthy when sampled, although unrecorded immune exposures were likely present. The donor was CMV seropositive and belonged to the group of 250 to 300 seropositive cohort members. A peripheral blood sample was collected from each donor, and TCR beta sequencing was performed on peripheral blood mononuclear cells. Genomic DNA extraction from the blood cell samples was performed with the Qiagen DNeasy Blood Extraction Kit. V loses 6 bases at its end and J loses 4 bases; junction bases beyond the gene matches: 5. Based on the germline V gene, the CDR1 and CDR2 sequences are MGHDK and SYGVNS. Its CDR3 holds 13 amino acids, cysteine through phenylalanine. Only the CDR3 portion is preserved as DNA: 39 bases, with reading frame beginning at the first base. The library was obtained by the immunoSEQ multiplex PCR assay. The multiplex PCR relied on a mix of 60 forward primers for TCR Vbeta segments and 13 reverse primers for TCR Jbeta segments. The CDR3 region of rearranged TCR beta genes was amplified from genomic DNA by a multiplex PCR assay. The Illumina HiSeq System was used to sequence the amplified TCR beta libraries as 87-base-pair reads. Per the source publication's procedure: A later analysis tallied 70 million to 100 million unique TCR beta chains across the 666 repertoires, and about 10 million of those chains were shared by two or more donors. To remove PCR and sequencing errors, raw reads were error-corrected and collapsed into unique sequences using a nearest-neighbor algorithm that merged closely related sequences. V, D and J gene segments were assigned by aligning CDR3 sequences to IMGT reference sequences. For a sequence to be retained, at least a six-nucleotide match to both a V gene segment and a J gene segment was required. A rearrangement was called productive if the CDR3 had no stop codons and remained in frame with V and J, and every other rearrangement was called non-productive. Following IMGT convention, CDR3 was defined as the stretch from the second conserved V-encoded cysteine up to the conserved J-encoded phenylalanine. The earlier analysis of some 580 of the donors excluded any sequence lacking an unambiguous match to a single V gene segment. An earlier analysis of 450 to 650 of the donors called V segments functional above 56.7% productive rearrangements and segregating when the between-donor standard deviation exceeded 5%. A statistical classification framework was built for diagnosing cytomegalovirus status from the catalog of TCR beta chain sequences. V and J gene assignment, in a later analysis, came from comparing TCR nucleotide sequences with IMGT/GENE-DB human TR gene sequences. Using the TCRdist pipeline, a later analysis assigned CDR3 sequences along with most-parsimonious VDJ recombination scenarios. In a later analysis, each TCR beta chain was defined by its CDR3 amino acid sequence together with its V-gene family, and reads without a unique V-gene family were excluded. As a way to deal with suspected cross-contamination and a sequencing artifact, a later analysis dropped roughly 600 nucleotide sequences that were highly shared and had low generation probability. A later analysis calculated a clonal expansion index for each public chain from normalized within-repertoire ranks of inferred template counts. In a later analysis, generation probabilities were computed using a VDJ recombination model fitted to out-of-frame rearrangements, and the results were checked against IGoR. A later analysis scored TCR-TCR, TCR-HLA and TCR-CMV co-occurrence with hypergeometric tests, applying a repertoire-size bias correction to TCR pairs. To estimate false discovery rates, a later analysis permuted the HLA or CMV assignments 20 times. A later analysis grouped co-occurring TCRs with DBSCAN, adding TCRdist sequence similarity when clustering within HLA-allele-positive subsets. Repertoires with fewer than 30,000 or more than 120,000 public chains were left out of co-occurrence clustering, as were a few repertoires with anomalous nucleotide sharing. TCRdb's version of the immuneACCESS table is confined to in-frame rearrangements and falls short of the full clone set. An unresolved V gene accounts for under half of the shortfall where checked; the remainder is of unknown origin. The DNA gave D and trimming, while V, J and clone size come from that table. For this sample there are over 75,000 clones; around 10% appear just once. The top ten constitute 5.1% of the sample.

Worth noting for this clone: The antigen it binds to is not known. No per-base quality is available; no much larger clone lies one base away.

The sequenced material came from PBMCs. The TCR was taken from a man aged 45-65 years in good health and CMV-seropositive. Recombination linked TRBV25-1 to TRBJ1-1; TRBD1 lines up with 7 middle nucleotides. The CDR3 region has the sequence CASSYDRATEAFF. The DNA sequence is as follows: TGTGCCAGCAGCTACGACAGGGCCACTGAAGCTTTCTTT.